Below, 31 T cell receptor beta chains from the same sample are listed, as sequenced in a study of response to subunit inactivated influenza vaccine. Each CDR3 protein gets one entry after TCRdb re-called the RT-PCR reads with MiXCR. The sample gives 630,000 or so distinct CDR3 sequences, about a sixth of which show up once; about 9.9% is in the top ten. The sample in question was PBMCs from blood, obtained about 12 days after vaccination. Source of these receptors: a man aged 50-59 years who received an inactivated influenza vaccine.

This clonotype was seen more than once but under ten times. The V and J genes are TRBV2 and TRBJ2-5; D ambiguous. CDR1 and CDR2 (germline): SNHLY, FYNNEI. Between the trimmed V and J ends, which lost 3 bases and 1 base, there was a span of 12 bases. The CDR3 has 15 residues. The CDR3 region has the DNA TGTGCCAGCAGTGACCCGACCGGCCCCCAAGAGACCCAGTACTTC. It encodes CASSDPTGPQETQYF.

V gene TRBV29-1 combines with J gene TRBJ2-1; D is unresolved. CDR3 size: 12 residues. Germline assignment: CDR1 SQVTM and CDR2 ANQGSEA. With 4 bases removed from V and 2 bases from J, the gap between germline ends came to 6 bases. CDR3 in amino acids: CSVARAYNEQFF. The CDR3 nucleotides read TGCAGCGTTGCCCGGGCCTACAATGAGCAGTTCTTC.

The J gene is TRBJ1-6, the V gene TRBV12-3 or TRBV12-4; D is possibly TRBD1 (5 bases). Trimming cost V 1 base and J 7 bases, with 14 bases left between them. The CDR3 length is 16 residues. CDR3 loop: CASSLERGSGNSPLHF. The CDR3 region has the DNA TGTGCCAGCAGTTTAGAACGGGGGTCGGGGAATTCACCCCTCCACTTT.

Concerning this clonotype itself: A much bigger clone sits one base away, suggesting this may be a read error. CDR3 sequence reads: CARSREIGEQYF. The CDR3 nucleotides read TGTGCCAGGAGTCGCGAGATTGGCGAGCAGTACTTC. The chain links TRBV7-2 to TRBJ2-7; D unresolved. Germline loops: CDR1 SGHTA, CDR2 FQGNSA. Trimming pared 9 bases from V and 6 bases from J, leaving 15 bases between. The CDR3 runs 12 residues. Full variable domain (outside the CDR3, taken from reference TRBV7-2 and TRBJ2-7): GAGVSQSPSNKVTEKGKDVELRCDPISGHTALYWYRQSLGQGLEFLIYFQGNSAPDKSGLPSDRFSAERTGGSVSTLTIQRTQQEDSAVYLCARSREIGEQYFGPGTRLTVT.

This rearrangement joins TRBV12-3 or TRBV12-4 to TRBJ1-5; D might be TRBD1 (6 bases). The CDR3 length is 15 residues. Trimming took off 2 bases at V and 7 bases at J, with 15 bases between the two ends. DNA for the CDR3: TGTGCCAGCAGTTTATTGGGGGGCAAAGGCCAGCCCCAGCATTTT. Amino acid sequence: CASSLLGGKGQPQHF.

The V gene is TRBV7-9, the J gene TRBJ1-5; 10 bases are a match to TRBD1. Germline trimming cut 3 bases from V and 6 bases from J; bases unmatched to any gene: 5. Per the germline V gene, CDR1 is SEHNR and CDR2 is FQNEAQ (reference sequence). The length of the CDR3 is 15 residues. The CDR3 region is CASSFGQGVGQPQHF. The CDR3 nucleotides are TGTGCCAGCAGCTTCGGACAGGGGGTCGGTCAGCCCCAGCATTTT.

The genes are TRBV3-1 and TRBJ2-4; no reliable D call. Trimming removed 1 base from V and 0 bases from J, with 7 bases in between. The length of the CDR3 is 15 residues. Germline V CDR1 and CDR2: LGHDT, YNNKEL (reference sequence). DNA for the CDR3: TGTGCCAGCAGCCAAGCCAACATAGCCAAAAACATTCAGTACTTC. This codes for CASSQANIAKNIQYF. Together with reference TRBV3-1 and TRBJ2-4, the CDR3 gives the full variable domain: DTAVSQTPKYLVTQMGNDKSIKCEQNLGHDTMYWYKQDSKKFLKIMFSYNNKELIINETVPNRFSPKSPDKAHLNLHINSLELGDSAVYFCASSQANIAKNIQYFGAGTRLSVL.

This clonotype was detected only a few times. The V call is TRBV6-6, the J call TRBJ1-2; no firm D call. The germline gives CDR1 MNHNY, CDR2 SVGAGI (reference sequence). CDR3 size: 13 residues. Deletions cut 6 bases from V and 4 bases from J, with 12 bases between. The CDR3 is CASSLERGYGYTF. The CDR3 DNA follows: TGTGCCAGCAGCCTGGAGCGAGGCTATGGCTACACCTTC.

The chain joins TRBV7-6 to TRBJ2-2, with TRBD2 matching 8 bases. The CDR3 extends over 13 amino acids. After removal of 6 bases from V and 6 bases from J, the junction contained 3 bases not matched to a gene. The germline V gene has CDR1 SGHVS and CDR2 FNYEAQ. The CDR3 coding sequence is TGTGCCAGCAGTCCACTAGCGGCCGGGGAGCTGTTTTTT. Translated: CASSPLAAGELFF.

This clonotype appeared a few times. The genes are TRBV10-3 and TRBJ2-2; 8 nucleotides agree with TRBD2. V lost 3 bases and J lost 5; bases outside the gene matches: 11. CDR3 length: 17 residues. Germline V gene lookup returns CDR1 ENHRY and CDR2 SYGVKD. CDR3 bases: TGTGCCATCAGTGAAGGAAGGCTAGCGGGTCGAACCGGGGAGCTGTTTTTT. This sequence encodes CAISEGRLAGRTGELFF.

A few counts support this clonotype. The rearrangement uses TRBV15 and TRBJ1-5, with TRBD1 matching 8 bases. CDR1 is LNHNV and CDR2 is YYDKDF in the germline V gene (reference sequence). After removal of 0 bases from V and 7 bases from J, the junction contained 5 bases not matched to a gene. This CDR3 has 15 amino acids. The CDR3 nucleotides read TGTGCCACCAGCAGAGATCTGGACAGGGTGCAGCCCCAGCATTTT. Translation gives CATSRDLDRVQPQHF.

This clonotype was seen a handful of times. The genes are TRBV5-5 and TRBJ2-7; 13 bases match TRBD2. Germline trimming cut 0 bases from V and 4 bases from J; bases unmatched to any gene: 4. Germline CDR1 is SGHKS and CDR2 is YYEKEE (reference sequence). This CDR3 is built from 16 residues. CDR3 protein: CASSLAGLAGRYEQYF. Written as DNA, the CDR3 is TGTGCCAGCAGCTTGGCGGGACTAGCGGGAAGGTACGAGCAGTACTTC.

In this sample, this clonotype turned up a few times. The J gene is TRBJ1-3, the V gene TRBV4-3; unclear D gene. Trimming cost V 1 base and J 4 bases, with 8 bases left between them. The CDR3 is 14 residues long. Germline V lookup: CDR1 LGHNA, CDR2 YSLEER. CDR3 region: CASSQGFLGNTIYF. The CDR3 nucleotides are TGCGCCAGCAGCCAAGGGTTCCTCGGAAACACCATATATTTT.

This clonotype came up a few times. The chain has TRBV7-2 and TRBJ2-2, with no clear D. There are 13 residues in the CDR3. Germline V CDR1 and CDR2: SGHTA, FQGNSA. With 5 bases removed from V and 6 bases from J, the gap between germline ends came to 10 bases. As DNA, the CDR3 is TGTGCCAGCAGCAATTTTAACCCCGGGGAGCTGTTTTTT. Translating gives CASSNFNPGELFF.

This chain links TRBV5-4 with TRBJ2-7; D might be TRBD2 (7 bases). Germline CDR1 is SGHNT and CDR2 is YYREEE (reference sequence). Deletions cut 4 bases from V and 7 bases from J, with 15 bases between. The CDR3 extends over 13 amino acids. The chain's CDR3 is CASSPRTAGEQYF. For the CDR3, the DNA is TGTGCCAGCAGCCCCCGGACAGCGGGAGAGCAGTACTTC.

The chain carries TRBV4-3 and TRBJ2-5; the D gene is possibly TRBD2 (6 bases). The V end lost 0 bases, the J end lost 2 bases, and 10 bases lay between the germline ends. There are 15 residues in the CDR3. CDR1 and CDR2 (germline): LGHNA, YSLEER. CDR3 loop: CASSQDWGLQETQYF. CDR3 in DNA: TGCGCCAGCAGCCAAGATTGGGGACTGCAAGAGACCCAGTACTTC.

There are a few counts of this clonotype. The genes are TRBV2 and TRBJ2-7, with 7 bases matching TRBD1. Germline V gene lookup returns CDR1 SNHLY and CDR2 FYNNEI. The ends lost 3 bases at V and 0 bases at J; junction bases unmatched: 5. The CDR3 loop spans 15 amino acids. The CDR3 here is CASSEEQGSSYEQYF. DNA for the CDR3: TGTGCCAGCAGTGAGGAACAGGGGTCCTCCTACGAGCAGTACTTC.

This clonotype was recorded many times. The chain is built from TRBV12-3 or TRBV12-4 and TRBJ1-2; D unclear. Trimming stripped 1 base from V and 0 bases from J, with 12 bases between. The CDR3 is 16 amino acids. CDR3 DNA: TGTGCCAGCAGTTTAGGGGTCGCGCAGGCTAACTATGGCTACACCTTC. This sequence encodes CASSLGVAQANYGYTF.

The chain uses TRBV29-1 and TRBJ1-2; a possible D gene is TRBD1 (5 bases). The CDR3 runs to 11 residues. V shed 8 bases and J shed 8 bases, with 15 bases lying between them. CDR1 is SQVTM and CDR2 is ANQGSEA in the germline V gene. This CDR3 is CSIYGADGYTF. The CDR3 region has the DNA TGCAGCATTTATGGGGCCGACGGCTACACCTTC. Full variable domain (missing parts from reference TRBV29-1 and TRBJ1-2): SAVISQKPSRDICQRGTSLTIQCQVDSQVTMMFWYRQQPGQSLTLIATANQGSEATYESGFVIDKFPISRPNLTFSTLTVSNMSPEDSSIYLCSIYGADGYTFGSGTRLTVV.

V usage is TRBV5-1 and J usage is TRBJ2-7, with 8 nucleotides matching TRBD2. Germline CDR1 SGHRS, CDR2 YFSETQ. After removal of 4 bases from V and 5 bases from J, the junction contained 8 bases not matched to a gene. The CDR3 runs 14 residues. Here the CDR3 reads CASSLERERDEQYF. The CDR3 coding sequence is TGCGCCAGCAGCCTCGAGCGGGAGCGGGACGAGCAGTACTTC.

The chain links TRBV6-5 to TRBJ2-5, with 8 bases matching TRBD1. CDR3 length: 15 residues. V lost 2 bases, J lost 5 bases, and 7 bases stayed unmatched. The germline V gene encodes CDR1 MNHEY and CDR2 SVGAGI. This CDR3 is CASSYDRTGSETQYF. As DNA, the CDR3 is TGTGCCAGCAGTTACGACAGGACAGGGAGTGAGACCCAGTACTTC.

This CDR3 reads CASSSPGQGTSGSLPSTDTQYF. The CDR3 DNA follows: TGTGCCAGCAGTTCACCGGGACAGGGGACTAGCGGGAGCCTGCCTAGCACAGATACGCAGTATTTT. This chain joins TRBV27 and TRBJ2-3; 14 bases are shared with TRBD2. Germline-derived CDR1 and CDR2 are MNHEY and SMNVEV (reference sequence). The CDR3 consists of 22 residues. With 4 bases clipped from V and 0 bases from J, the junction kept 18 bases outside the gene matches.

The chain combines TRBV5-1 with TRBJ2-5, with 7 bases lining up with TRBD1. The CDR3 totals 14 residues. Germline V gene lookup returns CDR1 SGHRS and CDR2 YFSETQ. V lost 5 bases, J lost 2 bases, and 6 bases stayed unmatched. The CDR3 sequence is CASRTGQRQETQYF. CDR3 in DNA: TGCGCCAGCAGAACGGGACAGAGACAAGAGACCCAGTACTTC.

This clonotype has a count of ten or more. This sequence joins TRBV10-3 and TRBJ2-1; D may be TRBD2 (7 bases). Trimming took off 0 bases at V and 3 bases at J, with 12 bases between the two ends. CDR3 length equals 16 residues. Germline V gives CDR1 ENHRY, CDR2 SYGVKD. In DNA form, the CDR3 reads TGTGCCATCAGTGAGTCATCCGGGGGGCGCTACAATGAGCAGTTCTTC. This translates into CAISESSGGRYNEQFF.

This clonotype was observed a few times. The J gene is TRBJ1-1, the V gene TRBV6-2 or TRBV6-3, with 10 bases identical to TRBD1. Germline V lookup: CDR1 MNHEY, CDR2 SVGEGT. This CDR3 comprises 19 residues. Trimming took 4 bases from V and 1 from J; bases not matched to a gene: 15. The CDR3 sequence: CASSSATRDRGVRNTEAFF. In DNA form, the CDR3 reads TGTGCCAGCAGTTCGGCGACAAGGGACAGGGGAGTGAGGAACACTGAAGCTTTCTTT.

This clonotype was picked up a small number of times. This chain links TRBV29-1 with TRBJ2-1; 14 bases map to TRBD2. The V gene end was trimmed by 7 bases and the J gene end by 9 bases; junction bases not matched to a gene: 11. CDR1 and CDR2 from the germline V gene are SQVTM and ANQGSEA. CDR3 length: 15 residues. This CDR3 is CSATRGTSGSGEQFF. CDR3 sequence (DNA): TGCAGCGCAACCCGGGGGACTAGCGGGAGTGGTGAGCAGTTCTTC.

This clonotype was observed a few times. V usage is TRBV20-1 and J usage is TRBJ2-7; no reliable D call. Per germline, CDR1 DFQATT and CDR2 SNEGSKA (reference sequence). This CDR3 region has 11 residues. V lost 1 base, J lost 6 bases, and 7 bases lay in between. The CDR3 loop reads CSARVRSEQYF. The DNA of the CDR3 is TGCAGTGCTAGAGTCCGTAGCGAGCAGTACTTC.

V and J are TRBV3-1 and TRBJ2-3; no definite D call. This CDR3 is 13 amino acids long. Trimming shortened V by 4 bases and J by 5 bases, and 10 bases separated the two germline ends. Germline CDR1 and CDR2: LGHDT and YNNKEL (reference sequence). As DNA, the CDR3 is TGTGCCAGCAGCCCTGACGGTGGAGATACGCAGTATTTT. Translated, it gives CASSPDGGDTQYF.

This chain joins TRBV4-2 and TRBJ2-5; D gene uncertain. V was shortened by 4 bases and J by 0 bases, with 12 bases between the two germline ends. The CDR3 has 15 residues. Germline V gene data show CDR1 as LGHNA and CDR2 as YNFKEQ. The CDR3 reads CASSPRVGYQETQYF. As DNA, the CDR3 is TGTGCCAGCAGCCCTCGGGTTGGGTACCAAGAGACCCAGTACTTC.

CDR3 nucleotides: TGCAGTGCTAGAGATACGGAACAGATAAATCAGCCCCAGCATTTT. Translating it yields CSARDTEQINQPQHF. The chain is built from TRBV20-1 and TRBJ1-5; D is uncertain. Germline CDR1 and CDR2: DFQATT and SNEGSKA (reference sequence). The ends were cut back, 0 bases at V and 4 bases at J, with 13 bases in the middle. This CDR3 region has 15 residues.

The chain combines TRBV12-3 or TRBV12-4 with TRBJ2-7, with D perhaps TRBD1 (8 bases). This CDR3 has 18 residues. V lost 6 bases, J lost 6 bases, and 30 bases lay in between. CDR3 in DNA: TGTGCCAGCAGCTCAGCGGGACAGGCCATTTTAGGGGATAGCGAGCAGTACTTC. This translates into CASSSAGQAILGDSEQYF.